This T cell receptor beta chain was captured by sequencing in a study of lymphopenia after photon versus proton radiotherapy. The study's findings and limits: A bigger post-nadir fall in TCR diversity correlated inversely with survival time in deceased patients. After the lymphocyte nadir, photon-treated repertoires showed oligoclonal expansion, especially of CD8+ Temra cells.

For this clone: The antigen is undetermined.

Sequencing was performed with immunoSEQ multiplex PCR; in TCRdb, only in-frame clones are kept and a portion is missing. There are roughly 57,000 clones in the sample; about four fifths occur only once, and about 29% lies in the top ten. Sequencing was performed on peripheral blood, taken from a patient treated with photon-based radiotherapy. This clonotype was obtained from a man aged 45-60 years with gastric cancer.

CDR3 bases: TGTGCCAGCAGCTCTCCCATGGAGGAGTCTGTGGGGGAGCAGTACTTC. Its protein product is CASSSPMEESVGEQYF. The gene calls are TRBV7-9 and TRBJ2-7; D might be TRBD2 (5 bases). Trimming took off 4 bases at V and 7 bases at J, with 23 bases between the two ends. The V gene's germline CDR1 is SEHNR and CDR2 FQNEAQ (reference sequence). The CDR3 extends over 16 amino acids.